This TCR beta chain came from a study of shared clonotypes between healthy human individuals. Profiling relied on immunoSEQ multiplex PCR, and the TCRdb table lists in-frame clones only, not all of them. The sample has 640,000 or so clones; 55% to 75% are singletons. Division of CD4+ cells produced a CD45RA+ naive subset and a CD45RA-negative memory subset. General study results and limits: Clonotype sharing among donors was thought likely to change with sequencing depth. The four-donor shared clonotypes exceeded non-shared clonotypes in generation probability, with non-shared ones scoring lower.

Remarks on this clone: Antigen specificity is unknown.

This CDR3 comprises 16 residues. V lost 5 bases to trimming and J lost 1 base, with 17 bases between them. The germline V gene has CDR1 SNHLY and CDR2 FYNNEI. Source material: memory CD4+ T cells sorted from blood. The subset was: CD45RA-negative fraction. The genes are TRBV2 and TRBJ1-1, with D uncertain. This clonotype was sampled from a woman aged 25 to 45 in good health. CDR3 in amino acids: CASSLPRSGANTEAFF. The CDR3 DNA reads TGTGCCAGCAGTTTGCCTCGTAGCGGAGCGAACACTGAAGCTTTCTTT.